This T cell receptor beta chain derives from a study of cytomegalovirus exposure and HLA in healthy donors. In regard to this clone: Its antigen is undetermined.

13 Jbeta primers and 60 Vbeta primers were used for the PCR. TCRdb's copy holds only in-frame clones and misses some; the assay was immunoSEQ multiplex PCR. The repertoire has under 110,000 clones, about two thirds of them found once; the top ten carry about 0.8%. The study, taken as a whole, reports: The authors later linked a missense DCLRE1C variant to TCR beta V- and J-gene trimming. Cytomegalovirus association was assigned to 150 to 200 TCR beta chains. A later analysis reportedly identified an Asian-associated ancestry cluster as carrying fewer N-insertions than the 666-donor mean.

The V gene end was trimmed by 0 bases and the J gene end by 5 bases; junction bases not matched to a gene: 5. CDR1 MNHEY and CDR2 SMNVEV come from the germline V gene (reference sequence). The CDR3 spans 15 residues. The TCR comes from a boy younger than 18 in good health and CMV-seronegative. V and J are TRBV27 and TRBJ1-1, with 8 bases lining up with TRBD1. The sequenced sample was PBMCs. Here the CDR3 reads CASSLSQGASTEAFF. The CDR3 DNA reads TGTGCCAGCAGTTTATCTCAGGGGGCGAGTACTGAAGCTTTCTTT.